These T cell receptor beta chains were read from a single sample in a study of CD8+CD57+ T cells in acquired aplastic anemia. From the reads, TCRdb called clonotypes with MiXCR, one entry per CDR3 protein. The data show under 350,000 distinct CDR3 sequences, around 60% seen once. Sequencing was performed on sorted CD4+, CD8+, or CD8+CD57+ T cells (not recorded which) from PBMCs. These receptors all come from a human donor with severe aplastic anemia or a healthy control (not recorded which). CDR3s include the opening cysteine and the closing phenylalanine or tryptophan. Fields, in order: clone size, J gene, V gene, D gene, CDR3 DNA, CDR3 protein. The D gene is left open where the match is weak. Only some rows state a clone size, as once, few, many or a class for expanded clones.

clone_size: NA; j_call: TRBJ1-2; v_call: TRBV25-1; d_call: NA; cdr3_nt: TGTGCCAGCAGTGATGCCCGGGGGTTTAACTATGGCTACACCTTC; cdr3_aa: CASSDARGFNYGYTF
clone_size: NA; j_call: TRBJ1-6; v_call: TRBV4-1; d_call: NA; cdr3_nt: TGCGCCAGCAGCCAAGTGGGCTCTAATTCACCCCTCCACTTT; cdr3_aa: CASSQVGSNSPLHF
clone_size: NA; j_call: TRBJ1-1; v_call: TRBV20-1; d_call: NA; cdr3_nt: TGCAGTGCTAGCCCCTTGAAGGGGTGGGAAGCTTTCTTT; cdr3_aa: CSASPLKGWEAFF
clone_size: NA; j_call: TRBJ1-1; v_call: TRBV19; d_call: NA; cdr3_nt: TGTGCCAGTAGTACCCAGACTGTGATTACTGAAGCTTTCTTT; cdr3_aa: CASSTQTVITEAFF
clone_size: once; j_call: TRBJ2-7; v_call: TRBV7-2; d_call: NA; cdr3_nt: TGTGCCAGCAGCTTACCCAGGAGCGAGCAGTGCTTC; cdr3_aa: CASSLPRSEQCF
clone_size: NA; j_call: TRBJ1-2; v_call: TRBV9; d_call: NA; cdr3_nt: TGTGCCAGCAGCGTCGACCTCCACTATGGCTACACCTTC; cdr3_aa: CASSVDLHYGYTF
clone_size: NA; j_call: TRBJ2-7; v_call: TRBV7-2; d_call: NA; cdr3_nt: TGTGCCAGCAGGCGCAGAAGCCTTGGATACGAGCAGTACTTC; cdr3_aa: CASRRRSLGYEQYF
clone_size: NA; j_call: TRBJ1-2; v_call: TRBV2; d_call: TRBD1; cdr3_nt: TGTGCCAGCAGTTCGCAGCTACAGGGGGCCTATGGCTACACCTTC; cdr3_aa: CASSSQLQGAYGYTF
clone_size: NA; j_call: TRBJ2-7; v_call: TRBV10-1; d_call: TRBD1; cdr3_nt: TGCGCCAGCAGTGAGTCGAACAGGACAGGCTCCTACGAGCAGTACTTC; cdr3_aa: CASSESNRTGSYEQYF
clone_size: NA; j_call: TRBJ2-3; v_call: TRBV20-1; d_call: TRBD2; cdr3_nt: TGCAGTGCTAGGAGTCTAGCGGAGCACACAGATACGCAGTATTTT; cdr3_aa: CSARSLAEHTDTQYF
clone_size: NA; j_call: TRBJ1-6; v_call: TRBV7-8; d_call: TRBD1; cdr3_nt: TGTGCCAGCAGCCAGGGGGCGCGTAATTCACCCCTCCACTTT; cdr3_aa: CASSQGARNSPLHF
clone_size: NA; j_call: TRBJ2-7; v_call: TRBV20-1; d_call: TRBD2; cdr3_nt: TGCAGTGCTCCGACTAGCGGGGGGCCAAACGAGCAGTACTTC; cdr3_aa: CSAPTSGGPNEQYF
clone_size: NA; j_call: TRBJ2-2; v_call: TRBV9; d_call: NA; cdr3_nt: TGTGCCGGCAGCGTCCCCACACCCGGGGAGCTGTTTTTT; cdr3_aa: CAGSVPTPGELFF
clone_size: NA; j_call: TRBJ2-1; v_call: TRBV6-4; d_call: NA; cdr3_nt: TGTGCCAGCACTAGCAGGGGGCGGGGGGCCTTCTACGAGCAGTTCTTC; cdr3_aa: CASTSRGRGAFYEQFF
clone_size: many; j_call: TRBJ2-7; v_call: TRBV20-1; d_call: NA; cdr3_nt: TGCAGTGCTAGCAGAGGGACTGGCTACGAGCAGTACTTC; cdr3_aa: CSASRGTGYEQYF
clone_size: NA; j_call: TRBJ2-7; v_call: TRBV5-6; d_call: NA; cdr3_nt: TGTGCCAGCAGCTGGTCGGGGGTAGTGTACGAGCAGTACTTC; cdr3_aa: CASSWSGVVYEQYF
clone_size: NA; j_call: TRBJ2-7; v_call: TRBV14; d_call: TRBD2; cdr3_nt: TGTGCCAGCAGCTCGGGGGGGAGGGCCTTGACTTACGAGCAGTACTTC; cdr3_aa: CASSSGGRALTYEQYF
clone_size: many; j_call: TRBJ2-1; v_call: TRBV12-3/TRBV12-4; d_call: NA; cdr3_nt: TGTGCCAGCAGCCCCCGGCGAGGGCGCGGCAATGAGCAGTTCTTC; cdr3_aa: CASSPRRGRGNEQFF
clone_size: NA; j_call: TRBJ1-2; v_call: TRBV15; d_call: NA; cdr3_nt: TGTGCCACCAGCAATCCCGGGAGCGGAGGCTACACCTTC; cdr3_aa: CATSNPGSGGYTF
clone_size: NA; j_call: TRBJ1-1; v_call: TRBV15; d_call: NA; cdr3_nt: TGCGCCACCAGCAGAGATAAGGGGGGGATTGAAGCTTCCTTT; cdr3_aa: CATSRDKGGIEASF
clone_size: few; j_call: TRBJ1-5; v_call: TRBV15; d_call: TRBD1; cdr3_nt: TGTGCCACCAGCAGAGATCAGGGGGCACGACAGCCCCAGCATTTT; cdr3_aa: CATSRDQGARQPQHF
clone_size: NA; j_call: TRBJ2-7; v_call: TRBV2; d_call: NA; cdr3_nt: TGTGCCAGCAGCCATGACACGTACGAGCAGTACTTC; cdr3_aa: CASSHDTYEQYF
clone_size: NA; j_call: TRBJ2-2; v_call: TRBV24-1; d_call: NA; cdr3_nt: TGTGCCACCAGTGGGGGGTTCGCGAACACCGGGGAGCTGTTTTTT; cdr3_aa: CATSGGFANTGELFF
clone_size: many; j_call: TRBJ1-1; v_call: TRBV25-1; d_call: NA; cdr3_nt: TGTGCCAGCAGTGAATGGGCGGCGGTCGAAGCTTTCTTT; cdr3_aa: CASSEWAAVEAFF
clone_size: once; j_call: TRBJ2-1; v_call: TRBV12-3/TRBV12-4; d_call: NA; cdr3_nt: TGTGCCAGCAGTTCAGGGAGGCAGGGGAAAAATGAGCAGTTCTTC; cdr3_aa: CASSSGRQGKNEQFF
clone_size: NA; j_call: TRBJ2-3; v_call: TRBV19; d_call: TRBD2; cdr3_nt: TGTGCCAGTACCTCCACTAGCGGGGTCACAGATACGCAGTATTTT; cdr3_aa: CASTSTSGVTDTQYF
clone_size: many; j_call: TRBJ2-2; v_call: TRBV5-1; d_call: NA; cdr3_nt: TGCGCCAGCAGCCTCCAGCCAGGGAACACCGGGGAGCTGTTTTTT; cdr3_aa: CASSLQPGNTGELFF